This T cell receptor beta chain was identified in a study of T-cell reconstitution after alpha-beta-depleted transplantation in children. Unique molecular identifiers were used to barcode this TCRbeta library. TCRdb re-analysed the PCR reads in MiXCR, keeping a single row per CDR3 protein. The sample includes some 110,000 distinct CDR3 sequences, around 10% of them seen just once. With V trimmed by 1 base and J by 2 bases, 5 bases remained unmatched. The CDR3 is made up of 15 amino acids. Germline V gives CDR1 LGHDT, CDR2 YNNKEL (reference sequence). The sequenced sample was PBMCs, obtained before TCRalphabeta/CD19-depleted stem cell transplant. This clonotype originated in a boy aged 2 to 9 with acute lymphoblastic leukemia, due to receive a stem cell transplant. The V call is TRBV3-1, the J call TRBJ2-7; the match to TRBD2 covers 7 bases. CDR3 sequence: CASSQAGGPPYEQYF. DNA of the CDR3: TGTGCCAGCAGCCAAGCGGGAGGCCCCCCCTACGAGCAGTACTTC.